The 26 T cell receptor beta chains given below trace back to one sample, sequenced in a study of blood T cell repertoires in COVID-19. Method: immunoSEQ multiplex PCR; TCRdb's copy keeps in-frame clones and lacks some. The table lists about 230,000 clones, about 79% of them singletons, with around 1.5% in the top ten. What was sequenced was peripheral blood. The receptor set was obtained from a woman in her thirties or forties who had recovered from COVID-19.

The chain couples TRBV7-9 to TRBJ2-2, with a possible D match to TRBD2 (5 bases). The CDR3 covers 14 residues. Between the trimmed V and J ends, which lost 2 bases and 5 bases, there was a span of 9 bases. CDR1 SEHNR and CDR2 FQNEAQ come from the germline V gene (reference sequence). CDR3 DNA sequence: TGTGCCAGCAGCTTAACGAGGGAGACCGGGGAGCTGTTTTTT. It yields the protein CASSLTRETGELFF.

The chain joins TRBV28 to TRBJ1-2; 7 bases are shared with TRBD1. V lost 2 bases, J lost 6 bases, and 3 bases stayed unmatched. Germline-derived CDR1 and CDR2 are MDHEN and SYDVKM. This CDR3 is 13 amino acids long. The CDR3 spells CASSLQGQDGYTF. The CDR3 DNA reads TGTGCCAGCAGTTTACAAGGACAGGATGGCTACACCTTC.

This chain uses TRBV6-1 with TRBJ2-5, with D possibly being TRBD2 (6 bases). Germline assignment: CDR1 MNHNS and CDR2 SASEGT. The CDR3 is 15 amino acids. V lost 3 bases to trimming and J lost 5 bases, with 16 bases between them. The CDR3 here is CASSDPGLGEETQYF. The CDR3 DNA reads TGTGCCAGCAGTGACCCGGGACTCGGGGAGGAGACCCAGTACTTC.

This clone has only one observation. The chain combines TRBV11-3 with TRBJ2-5, with a possible D match to TRBD2 (6 bases). Trimming removed 2 bases from V and 1 base from J, with 14 bases in between. In germline, CDR1 is SGHNT, CDR2 YENEEA. The CDR3 is 16 residues long. The CDR3 nucleotides read TGTGCCAGCAGCTTAAATCTCGGGACTCTCCAAGAGACCCAGTACTTC. Its translation is CASSLNLGTLQETQYF.

This chain links TRBV12-2 with TRBJ1-1; TRBD1, the table's D call, lacks a check against the DNA. TRBV12-2 is a listed pseudogene. The CDR3 length is 17 residues. CDR3 in amino acids: CASRWSHRVTDNTEAFF. CDR3 in DNA: TGTGCAAGTCGCTGGAGCCACAGGGTTACGGATAACACTGAAGCTTTCTTT.

The chain uses TRBV5-6 and TRBJ2-2; 16 bases agree with TRBD2. CDR3 length equals 18 residues. J was trimmed by 7 bases and V by 4 bases; bases with no gene match: 10. The germline gives CDR1 SGHDT, CDR2 YYEEEE. CDR3 amino acids: CASSHPGTSGGASGELFF. CDR3 nucleotides: TGTGCCAGCAGCCATCCCGGGACTAGCGGGGGGGCGAGCGGGGAGCTGTTTTTT.

This sequence joins TRBV5-5 and TRBJ1-2, with 9 nucleotides matching TRBD1. V was pared by 3 bases and J by 1 base, with 19 bases of the junction left unmatched. CDR1 and CDR2 from the germline V gene are SGHKS and YYEKEE (reference sequence). This CDR3 is built from 20 residues. The DNA for the CDR3 is TGTGCCAGCAGCTCCGGGGACAGGGTATGGTTCCGGGGTCATAACTATGGCTACACCTTC. This gives the protein CASSSGDRVWFRGHNYGYTF.

This chain uses TRBV4-3 with TRBJ1-5; no definite D call. This CDR3 is built from 19 residues. CDR1 is LGHNA, CDR2 YSLEER, per germline. V lost 0 bases and J 0 bases, leaving 18 bases between the germline ends. CDR3 bases: TGCGCCAGCAGCCAAGATTTACTTAGTTATGCCTATAGCAATCAGCCCCAGCATTTT. Its protein product is CASSQDLLSYAYSNQPQHF.

DNA of the CDR3: TGTGCCAGCAGCTTCACCGAAGACAGGGGTCCAAACACCATATATTTT. Its protein product is CASSFTEDRGPNTIYF. This chain joins TRBV7-8 and TRBJ1-3, with 8 bases matching TRBD1. Germline lookup yields CDR1 SGHVS and CDR2 FQNEAQ. The V and J ends lost 3 bases and 6 bases, in that order; junction bases with no gene match: 10. This CDR3 is built from 16 residues.

The chain combines TRBV27 with TRBJ2-7; TRBD2 agrees at 7 bases. CDR3 length equals 14 residues. Germline values: CDR1 MNHEY, CDR2 SMNVEV (reference sequence). V dropped 6 bases and J dropped 2; count of bases not matched to a gene: 7. The CDR3 protein is CASSPSGKPYEQYF. The DNA for the CDR3 is TGTGCCAGCAGCCCGAGCGGGAAGCCCTACGAGCAGTACTTC.

This chain joins TRBV7-2 and TRBJ2-5; TRBD1 agrees at 8 bases. Germline V gene data show CDR1 as SGHTA and CDR2 as FQGNSA. V shed 5 bases, J shed 5 bases, and the junction held 10 bases outside the gene matches. The CDR3 has 15 residues. This CDR3 reads CASSPQTGEVETQYF. The CDR3, as DNA: TGTGCCAGCAGCCCACAGACAGGGGAAGTGGAGACCCAGTACTTC.

V is TRBV30 and J is TRBJ1-1; 7 bases fit TRBD1. V dropped 1 base and J dropped 4; count of bases not matched to a gene: 6. This CDR3 has 14 residues. From germline, CDR1 is GTSNPN and CDR2 SVGIG (reference sequence). The CDR3 region is CAWSATTGSTEAFF. CDR3 DNA sequence: TGTGCCTGGAGTGCGACGACAGGGTCCACTGAAGCTTTCTTT.

This clone has at least ten counts. This rearrangement joins TRBV10-3 to TRBJ1-5; weak D call: TRBD1 (5 bases). V lost 3 bases to trimming and J lost 2 bases, with 14 bases between them. Germline CDR1 is ENHRY and CDR2 is SYGVKD. This CDR3 spans 16 amino acids. The CDR3 nucleotides read TGTGCCATCAGTGAAGGGAGCGCGGGGGGCAATCAGCCCCAGCATTTT. It translates to CAISEGSAGGNQPQHF.

In this sample, this clone turned up once. This chain links TRBV2 with TRBJ2-1, with 14 bases identical to TRBD2. Germline lookup yields CDR1 SNHLY and CDR2 FYNNEI. This CDR3 contains 14 residues. Trimming removed 10 bases from V and 7 bases from J; junction bases left unmatched: 6. The CDR3 loop is CATVTSGGVNEQFF. CDR3 nucleotide sequence: TGTGCCACCGTGACTAGCGGGGGGGTTAATGAGCAGTTCTTC.

This clone was seen more than once but under ten times. This chain links TRBV7-9 with TRBJ1-2; 8 bases are a match to TRBD1. Germline lookup yields CDR1 SEHNR and CDR2 FQNEAQ (reference sequence). The CDR3 covers 13 residues. V lost 5 bases and J lost 4; bases outside the gene matches: 3. The CDR3 reads CASSTDRGYGYTF. The CDR3 DNA sequence: TGTGCCAGCAGCACAGACAGGGGCTATGGCTACACCTTC.

This sequence joins TRBV13 and TRBJ2-3, with TRBD1 matching over 12 bases. Germline CDR1 is PRHDT and CDR2 is FYEKMQ (reference sequence). The CDR3 spans 17 residues. V was clipped by 5 bases and J by 1 base; unmatched bases: 7. CDR3 residues: CASSRGWDRGRTDTQYF. Here the CDR3 DNA reads TGTGCCAGCAGCCGCGGCTGGGACAGGGGGCGCACAGATACGCAGTATTTT. The variable domain in full, with the rest retrieved from reference TRBV13 and TRBJ2-3, is AAGVIQSPRHLIKEKRETATLKCYPIPRHDTVYWYQQGPGQDPQFLISFYEKMQSDKGSIPDRFSAQQFSDYHSELNMSSLELGDSALYFCASSRGWDRGRTDTQYFGPGTRLTVL.

V and J are TRBV9 and TRBJ1-4, with TRBD1 matching 7 bases. The germline V gene encodes CDR1 SGDLS and CDR2 YYNGEE. J lost 6 bases, V lost 4 bases, and 3 bases had no gene match. This CDR3 has 13 residues. The CDR3 loop is CASSNTGDEKLFF. CDR3 DNA: TGTGCCAGCAGCAATACAGGGGATGAAAAACTGTTTTTT.

The chain combines TRBV6-5 with TRBJ1-5; D gene uncertain. V was pared by 0 bases and J by 5 bases, with 5 bases between. The germline CDR1 and CDR2 sequences are MNHEY and SVGAGI. The CDR3 runs to 13 residues. CDR3 DNA: TGTGCCAGCAGTTACTCAGTAGATCAGCCCCAGCATTTT. Translation gives CASSYSVDQPQHF.

The genes are TRBV4-3 and TRBJ1-6, with 7 bases matching TRBD1. Germline CDR1 is LGHNA and CDR2 is YSLEER. V shed 0 bases, J shed 9 bases, and the junction held 5 bases outside the gene matches. This CDR3 comprises 15 residues. The CDR3 bases are TGCGCCAGCAGCCAAGATTACAGGGGTACTTCACCCCTCCACTTT. This translates into CASSQDYRGTSPLHF.

This clone was seen only a few times. The chain uses TRBV27 and TRBJ2-3; 12 bases are a match to TRBD2. J gave up 6 bases and V 5 bases, and 9 bases lay outside the gene matches. CDR3 size: 16 residues. Germline V lookup: CDR1 MNHEY, CDR2 SMNVEV (reference sequence). CDR3 residues: CASSQGLAGYEDTQYF. DNA for the CDR3: TGTGCCAGCAGTCAAGGACTAGCGGGGTACGAGGATACGCAGTATTTT.

This clone has just a few counts. This chain connects TRBV13 to TRBJ2-3, with TRBD2 matching over 12 bases. The CDR3 totals 15 residues. V gave up 4 bases and J gave up 6 bases; unmatched junction bases: 5. The V gene's germline CDR1 is PRHDT and CDR2 FYEKMQ (reference sequence). This CDR3 is CASSSRTSGVDTQYF. The CDR3 DNA is TGTGCCAGCAGCTCTCGGACTAGCGGGGTGGATACGCAGTATTTT.

The genes are TRBV4-3 and TRBJ2-3; D gene uncertain. The CDR3 extends over 13 amino acids. Trimming shortened V by 5 bases and J by 2 bases, and 8 bases separated the two germline ends. Per the germline V gene, CDR1 is LGHNA and CDR2 is YSLEER. The CDR3 reads CASSTRYTDTQYF. The CDR3 DNA follows: TGCGCCAGCAGCACTCGGTACACAGATACGCAGTATTTT.

This clone was counted once. The CDR3 nucleotides read TGTGCCAGCAGTCCCTCCCGGACAGGGCACTATGGCTACACCTTC. Translated: CASSPSRTGHYGYTF. The V and J genes are TRBV27 and TRBJ1-2, with 8 bases fitting TRBD1. The junction had 8 bases not matched to a gene; V was cut back by 5 bases and J by 3 bases. Germline V lookup: CDR1 MNHEY, CDR2 SMNVEV (reference sequence). CDR3 length: 15 residues.

This CDR3 reads CASSQRGTGQEGGYTF. The CDR3 nucleotides are TGTGCCAGCAGCCAGAGGGGGACAGGCCAGGAAGGGGGCTACACCTTC. The chain recombines TRBV4-2 with TRBJ1-2, with 8 positions matching TRBD1. The germline CDR1 and CDR2 sequences are LGHNA and YNFKEQ. This CDR3 is 16 amino acids long. V shed 3 bases, J shed 8 bases, and the junction held 14 bases outside the gene matches.

The rearrangement uses TRBV7-3 and TRBJ2-1, with 8 bases that match TRBD1. The CDR3 contains 15 residues. The V and J ends lost 3 bases and 0 bases, in that order; junction bases with no gene match: 1. The germline CDR1 and CDR2 sequences are SGHTA and FQGTGA. The CDR3: CASSLGQDSYNEQFF. The CDR3 bases are TGTGCCAGCAGCTTGGGACAGGACTCCTACAATGAGCAGTTCTTC.

The chain carries TRBV9 and TRBJ2-5; 9 nucleotides align to TRBD1. Germline values: CDR1 SGDLS, CDR2 YYNGEE. The CDR3 runs 16 residues. V shed 3 bases and J 5 bases; nucleotides not matched to a gene: 11. DNA for the CDR3: TGTGCCAGCAGCGCGGACATAGGACAGGGGAGGGAGACCCAGTACTTC. This translates into CASSADIGQGRETQYF.